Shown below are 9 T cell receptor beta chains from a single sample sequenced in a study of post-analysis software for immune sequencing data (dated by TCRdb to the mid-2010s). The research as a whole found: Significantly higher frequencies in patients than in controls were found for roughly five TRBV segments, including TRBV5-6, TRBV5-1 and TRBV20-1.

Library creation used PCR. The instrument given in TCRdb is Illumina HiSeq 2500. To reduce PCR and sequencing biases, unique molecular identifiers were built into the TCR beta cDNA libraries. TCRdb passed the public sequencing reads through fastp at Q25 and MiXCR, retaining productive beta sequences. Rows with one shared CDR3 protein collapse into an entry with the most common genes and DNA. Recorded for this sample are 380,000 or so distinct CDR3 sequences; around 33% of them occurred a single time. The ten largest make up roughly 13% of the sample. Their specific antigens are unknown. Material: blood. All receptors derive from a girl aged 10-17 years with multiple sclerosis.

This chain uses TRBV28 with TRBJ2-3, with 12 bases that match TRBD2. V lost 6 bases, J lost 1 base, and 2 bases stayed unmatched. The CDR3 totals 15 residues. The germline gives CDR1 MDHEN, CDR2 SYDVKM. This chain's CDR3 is CASRTSGSGTDTQYF. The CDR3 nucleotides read TGTGCCAGCAGGACTAGCGGGAGTGGCACAGATACGCAGTATTTT. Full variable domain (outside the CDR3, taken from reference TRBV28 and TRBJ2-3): DVKVTQSSRYLVKRTGEKVFLECVQDMDHENMFWYRQDPGLGLRLIYFSYDVKMKEKGDIPEGYSVSREKKERFSLILESASTNQTSMYLCASRTSGSGTDTQYFGPGTRLTVL.

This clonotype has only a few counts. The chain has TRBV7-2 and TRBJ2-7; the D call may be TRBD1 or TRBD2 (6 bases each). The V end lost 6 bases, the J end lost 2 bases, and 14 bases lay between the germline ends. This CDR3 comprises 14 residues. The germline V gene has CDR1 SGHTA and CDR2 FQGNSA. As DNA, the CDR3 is TGTGCCAGCAGTTACTACAGGGAGGCCTACGAGCAGTACTTC. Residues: CASSYYREAYEQYF.

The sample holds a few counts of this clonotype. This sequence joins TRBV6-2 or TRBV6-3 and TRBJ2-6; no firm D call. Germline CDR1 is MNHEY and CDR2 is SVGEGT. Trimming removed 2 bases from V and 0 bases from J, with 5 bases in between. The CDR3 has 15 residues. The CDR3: CASSYGRSGANVLTF. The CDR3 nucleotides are TGTGCCAGCAGTTACGGCCGCTCTGGGGCCAACGTCCTGACTTTC.

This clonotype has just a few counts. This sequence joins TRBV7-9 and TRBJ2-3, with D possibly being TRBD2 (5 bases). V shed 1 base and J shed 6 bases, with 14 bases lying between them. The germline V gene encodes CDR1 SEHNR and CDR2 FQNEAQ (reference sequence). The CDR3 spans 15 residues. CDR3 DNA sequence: TGTGCCAGCAGCTTAGGCGGGTCGTCTATGGATACGCAGTATTTT. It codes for CASSLGGSSMDTQYF.

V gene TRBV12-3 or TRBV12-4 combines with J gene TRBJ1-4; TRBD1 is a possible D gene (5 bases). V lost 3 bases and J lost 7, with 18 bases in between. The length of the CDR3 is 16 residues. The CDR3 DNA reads TGTGCCAGCAGTTTCGTGGCAGGGTATAGAGCTGAAAAACTGTTTTTT. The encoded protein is CASSFVAGYRAEKLFF.

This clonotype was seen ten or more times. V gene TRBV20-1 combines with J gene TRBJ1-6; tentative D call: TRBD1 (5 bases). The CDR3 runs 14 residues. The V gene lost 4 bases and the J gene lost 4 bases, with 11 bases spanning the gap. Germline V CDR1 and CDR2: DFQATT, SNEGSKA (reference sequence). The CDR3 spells CSAKDTLYNSPLHF. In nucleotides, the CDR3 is TGCAGTGCTAAGGACACCCTATATAATTCACCCCTCCACTTT.

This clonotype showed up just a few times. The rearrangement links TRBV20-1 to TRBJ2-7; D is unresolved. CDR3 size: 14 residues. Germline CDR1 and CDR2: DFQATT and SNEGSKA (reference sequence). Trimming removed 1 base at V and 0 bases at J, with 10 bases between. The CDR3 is CSARVSPLSYEQYF. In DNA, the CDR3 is TGCAGTGCTAGAGTTTCACCTCTCTCCTACGAGCAGTACTTC.

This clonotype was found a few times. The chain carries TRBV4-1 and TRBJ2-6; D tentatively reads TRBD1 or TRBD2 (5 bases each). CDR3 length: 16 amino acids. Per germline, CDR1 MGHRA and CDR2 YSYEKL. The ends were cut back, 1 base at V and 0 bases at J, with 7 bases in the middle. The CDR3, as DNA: TGCGCCAGCAGCCAAGGAGGGACCTCTGGGGCCAACGTCCTGACTTTC. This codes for CASSQGGTSGANVLTF.

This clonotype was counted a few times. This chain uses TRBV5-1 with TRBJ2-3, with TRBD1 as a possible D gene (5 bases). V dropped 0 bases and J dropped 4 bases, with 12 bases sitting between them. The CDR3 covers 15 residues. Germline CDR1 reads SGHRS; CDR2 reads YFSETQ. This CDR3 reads CASSLGATRADTQYF. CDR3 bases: TGCGCCAGCAGCTTGGGGGCCACCAGGGCAGATACGCAGTATTTT.